Here is one T cell receptor (beta chain) with its context. Its cognate antigen is unknown. These data are taken from a study of Ad26.COV2.S vaccination and SARS-CoV-2 variants. About the research overall: The Ad26.COV2.S arm of the COV1001 trial was where the donor was placed. The study, taken as a whole, reports: Total T cell responses may have been underestimated by the TCR breadth and depth analyses.

The CDR3 spans 17 residues. Germline CDR1 SGHTA, CDR2 FQGNSA. V was pared by 2 bases and J by 0 bases, with 7 bases of the junction left unmatched. Libraries were prepared by immunoSEQ multiplex PCR; TCRdb keeps only in-frame clonotypes and omits some of them. Of over 400,000 clones in the sample, approximately 92% were seen once. As for treatment: over 15 received Ad26.COV2.S at low or high dose, single or two shots; 5 received placebo; per-sample allocation not given. Samples came from day 63 after the first vaccine or placebo injection. The donor was a Boston adult aged 18-55 years. An Ad26 vector expressing Wuhan-strain SARS-CoV-2 spike served as the vaccine.

The chain employs TRBV7-2 and TRBJ2-7; 10 bases align to TRBD2. Here the sequenced sample was peripheral blood, taken in a trial of Ad26.COV2.S vaccine versus placebo. This receptor was identified in a person aged 18-65 years who received the Ad26.COV2.S COVID-19 vaccine or a placebo. The CDR3 DNA sequence: TGTGCCAGCAGCTTACGTAGCGGGGGGTTACCCTCCTACGAGCAGTACTTC. Its translation is CASSLRSGGLPSYEQYF.